This T cell receptor beta chain was sequenced in a study of technical replicates of blood from several donors. TCRdb keeps only in-frame clones here, not all; method: immunoSEQ multiplex PCR. The sample lists almost 70,000 clones, roughly 90% occurring once. The V gene's germline CDR1 is MNHEY and CDR2 SVGAGI. V was pared by 7 bases and J by 5 bases, with 20 bases between. This CDR3 region has 15 residues. Sequencing was performed on PBMCs. The receptor was isolated from a human donor in good health. Some clones in this sample may be carry-over from other donors' samples. This chain connects TRBV6-5 to TRBJ2-5; D is possibly TRBD1 (5 bases). The CDR3 is CASKPRRGSGETQYF. The DNA of the CDR3 is TGTGCCAGCAAACCCCGAAGGGGTAGTGGGGAGACCCAGTACTTC.